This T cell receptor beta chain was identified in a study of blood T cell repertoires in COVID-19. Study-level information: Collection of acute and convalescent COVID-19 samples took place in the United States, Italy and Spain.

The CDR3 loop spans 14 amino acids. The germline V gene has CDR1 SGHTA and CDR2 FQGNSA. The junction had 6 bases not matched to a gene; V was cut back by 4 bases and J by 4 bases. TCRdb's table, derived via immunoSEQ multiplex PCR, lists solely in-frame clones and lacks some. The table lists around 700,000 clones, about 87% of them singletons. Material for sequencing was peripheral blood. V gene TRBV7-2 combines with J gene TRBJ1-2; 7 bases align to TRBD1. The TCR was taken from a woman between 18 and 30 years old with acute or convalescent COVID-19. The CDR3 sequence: CASSSPGQFYGYTF. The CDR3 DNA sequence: TGTGCCAGCAGCTCTCCGGGACAGTTCTATGGCTACACCTTC. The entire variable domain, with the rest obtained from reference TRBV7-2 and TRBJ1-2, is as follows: GAGVSQSPSNKVTEKGKDVELRCDPISGHTALYWYRQSLGQGLEFLIYFQGNSAPDKSGLPSDRFSAERTGGSVSTLTIQRTQQEDSAVYLCASSSPGQFYGYTFGSGTRLTVV.